These T cell receptor beta chains were read from a single sample in a study of tumor and adjacent non-tumor tissue in lung cancer. TCRdb ran MiXCR on the multiplex PCR reads and lists one entry per CDR3 protein. The repertoire holds about 110,000 distinct CDR3 sequences, with roughly 77% as singletons. Source material: lung tumor tissue. All receptors derive from a woman aged 60 to 75 with non-small cell lung cancer. The CDR3 runs from the conserved cysteine through the conserved F or W. A D gene is named only where the DNA matches it firmly. Some rows mark clone size as missing; the rest say once, few, many or name a class of expanded clone.

d_gene: TRBD1; abundance: -; v_gene: TRBV28; j_gene: TRBJ2-5; CDR3nt: TGTGCCAACACCAACCCAGGACAGGGGAACCAAGAGACCCAGTACTTC; CDR3aa: CANTNPGQGNQETQYF
d_gene: -; abundance: -; v_gene: TRBV20-1; j_gene: TRBJ2-3; CDR3nt: TGCAATGCTCTCGAGACATTTAGCACAGATACGCAGTTTTTT; CDR3aa: CNALETFSTDTQFF
d_gene: -; abundance: -; v_gene: TRBV6-2/TRBV6-3; j_gene: TRBJ2-1; CDR3nt: TGTGCCATCAGTCGCCGACAGGGACTAGATTACAACGATCAGTTCTTC; CDR3aa: CAISRRQGLDYNDQFF
d_gene: -; abundance: -; v_gene: TRBV19; j_gene: TRBJ1-2; CDR3nt: TGTGCCAGTAGTATAGATCAACAGGCTGACTATGGCTACACCTTC; CDR3aa: CASSIDQQADYGYTF
d_gene: TRBD1; abundance: -; v_gene: TRBV11-2; j_gene: TRBJ1-3; CDR3nt: TGTGCCGGCAGCTTAGACCCAGGGGGGAACACCATTTATTTT; CDR3aa: CAGSLDPGGNTIYF
d_gene: -; abundance: many; v_gene: TRBV4-2; j_gene: TRBJ2-3; CDR3nt: TGTGCCAGCAGCCAGGGTAGCGGAACCACAGATACGCAGTATTTT; CDR3aa: CASSQGSGTTDTQYF
d_gene: -; abundance: -; v_gene: TRBV11-1; j_gene: TRBJ1-1; CDR3nt: TGTTCCAACAGCTTATTTACAGGAACTGAAGCTTTCTTT; CDR3aa: CSNSLFTGTEAFF
d_gene: -; abundance: -; v_gene: TRBV11-3; j_gene: TRBJ1-2; CDR3nt: TGTGCCAGCAGCTTAGATGGAAAGCAGGACTACACCTTC; CDR3aa: CASSLDGKQDYTF
d_gene: -; abundance: -; v_gene: TRBV20-1; j_gene: TRBJ2-1; CDR3nt: TGCAGTGCTATACTCCAAGGGGGGTCATCCTACGATGAGCATTTCTTC; CDR3aa: CSAILQGGSSYDEHFF
d_gene: TRBD1; abundance: -; v_gene: TRBV11-3; j_gene: TRBJ2-2; CDR3nt: TGTGCCAGCAGCCCCTTGACAGGGGTCACCGGGGAGCTGTTCTTT; CDR3aa: CASSPLTGVTGELFF
d_gene: -; abundance: -; v_gene: TRBV10-3; j_gene: TRBJ2-3; CDR3nt: TGTGCCATCAGTGAGGGTCGAGATACGCAGTATTTT; CDR3aa: CAISEGRDTQYF
d_gene: TRBD2; abundance: -; v_gene: TRBV5-4; j_gene: TRBJ2-1; CDR3nt: TGTGCCAACAACGAGGCTAGCGGGGGCAGGGATGAGCAGTTCTTC; CDR3aa: CANNEASGGRDEQFF
d_gene: -; abundance: -; v_gene: TRBV29-1; j_gene: TRBJ2-1; CDR3nt: TGCAGCGTTGATGGGGTTGGGGTCAATGAGCAGTTCTTC; CDR3aa: CSVDGVGVNEQFF
d_gene: TRBD1; abundance: -; v_gene: TRBV6-1; j_gene: TRBJ1-4; CDR3nt: TGCGCCATCAGAGAGACAGGGTATGGTGAAAAACTGTTTTTT; CDR3aa: CAIRETGYGEKLFF
d_gene: -; abundance: few; v_gene: TRBV11-3; j_gene: TRBJ2-7; CDR3nt: TGTGCCAGCTGCTTAGATATGGGAACCTACGAGCAGTATTTC; CDR3aa: CASCLDMGTYEQYF
d_gene: TRBD1; abundance: -; v_gene: TRBV11-2; j_gene: TRBJ2-7; CDR3nt: TGTGCCAGCGGCTTATCCGCCGGGACAGCCGAACAGTACTTC; CDR3aa: CASGLSAGTAEQYF
d_gene: -; abundance: -; v_gene: TRBV11-1; j_gene: TRBJ1-2; CDR3nt: TGTGCCAGCAACTCACAGAGGCCGCTCTATGGCTACACCTTC; CDR3aa: CASNSQRPLYGYTF
d_gene: -; abundance: -; v_gene: TRBV4-2; j_gene: TRBJ1-5; CDR3nt: TGTGCCGGCAGCCAAGGCCGGGACCGGCCGCTTTATAGCAATCAGCCCCAGCATTTT; CDR3aa: CAGSQGRDRPLYSNQPQHF
d_gene: -; abundance: few; v_gene: TRBV7-3; j_gene: TRBJ2-3; CDR3nt: TGTGCCAGCAGCTTTTCAGGCACAGATACGCAGTATTTT; CDR3aa: CASSFSGTDTQYF
d_gene: -; abundance: -; v_gene: TRBV28; j_gene: TRBJ1-6; CDR3nt: TGTGCCAGCAGTCCCCCGCGAGTGTCCCTCCACTTT; CDR3aa: CASSPPRVSLHF
d_gene: -; abundance: -; v_gene: TRBV6-5; j_gene: TRBJ2-7; CDR3nt: TGTGCCAGCAGGCAAAAAATTAAAGGGGAGCAGTACTTC; CDR3aa: CASRQKIKGEQYF
d_gene: -; abundance: -; v_gene: TRBV28; j_gene: TRBJ2-1; CDR3nt: TGTGCCACAATCGGGAAGCAGGCAGTGGGATACAATGAGCAGTTCTTC; CDR3aa: CATIGKQAVGYNEQFF
d_gene: TRBD2; abundance: many; v_gene: TRBV20-1; j_gene: TRBJ2-3; CDR3nt: TGCAGTGCTAGGGTGTCTAGCGGCTACACAGATACGCAGTATTTT; CDR3aa: CSARVSSGYTDTQYF
d_gene: -; abundance: few; v_gene: TRBV20-1; j_gene: TRBJ1-1; CDR3nt: TGCAATGCTACCCCGGGAGCCAATACTGAAGCTTTCTTT; CDR3aa: CNATPGANTEAFF
d_gene: -; abundance: -; v_gene: TRBV4-3; j_gene: TRBJ1-1; CDR3nt: TGCGCCAGCAGCCAAGATCTGAGACTGCACTTGATGGACACTGAAGCTTTCTTT; CDR3aa: CASSQDLRLHLMDTEAFF
d_gene: -; abundance: many; v_gene: TRBV10-3; j_gene: TRBJ2-2; CDR3nt: TGTGCCATCAGTACCCGGGGGGCAAACACCGGGGAGCTGTTTTTT; CDR3aa: CAISTRGANTGELFF
d_gene: TRBD1; abundance: -; v_gene: TRBV4-1; j_gene: TRBJ1-5; CDR3nt: TGCGCCAGCTGGTATTCCGTCGGGACAGAAAATCAGCCCCAGCATTTT; CDR3aa: CASWYSVGTENQPQHF
d_gene: -; abundance: -; v_gene: TRBV4-2; j_gene: TRBJ1-4; CDR3nt: TGTGCCAGCAACCAAATGGCGGGAACTAATGAAAAACTGTTTTTT; CDR3aa: CASNQMAGTNEKLFF
d_gene: -; abundance: few; v_gene: TRBV30; j_gene: TRBJ1-4; CDR3nt: TGTGCCTGGACCTTGGGTGAAAAACTGTTTTTT; CDR3aa: CAWTLGEKLFF
d_gene: -; abundance: -; v_gene: TRBV20-1; j_gene: TRBJ2-5; CDR3nt: TGCAGTGTAGGAGGCACCAACCAACAGATCCAGTACTTC; CDR3aa: CSVGGTNQQIQYF
d_gene: -; abundance: -; v_gene: TRBV4-3; j_gene: TRBJ2-4; CDR3nt: TGCGCCAGCAGCCAAGTGGGGGTAGGGGAAACCATTCAGTACTTC; CDR3aa: CASSQVGVGETIQYF
d_gene: TRBD1; abundance: -; v_gene: TRBV12-3/TRBV12-4; j_gene: TRBJ1-1; CDR3nt: TGTGTCTGCAGTTTTCGCGGATCCCAGACAGGGGAACCTTTCTTT; CDR3aa: CVCSFRGSQTGEPFF
d_gene: -; abundance: -; v_gene: TRBV6-2/TRBV6-3; j_gene: TRBJ2-7; CDR3nt: TGTGCCAGCAGCAGGATAGAGGATTTCAGCTCCTACGAGCAGTACTTC; CDR3aa: CASSRIEDFSSYEQYF
d_gene: TRBD2; abundance: -; v_gene: TRBV12-5; j_gene: TRBJ2-5; CDR3nt: TGTGCTAGTGGTTTGGGGCCCACCGGGAGGACCCAGTATTTC; CDR3aa: CASGLGPTGRTQYF
d_gene: -; abundance: -; v_gene: TRBV4-1; j_gene: TRBJ2-3; CDR3nt: TGCGCCAGCAGCCAAGATAACCAGGAATTTTACACAGATACGCAGTATTTC; CDR3aa: CASSQDNQEFYTDTQYF
d_gene: -; abundance: many; v_gene: TRBV12-3/TRBV12-4; j_gene: TRBJ1-2; CDR3nt: TGTGCCAGCAGCCTGGGAGGTCGTGGCTACACCTTC; CDR3aa: CASSLGGRGYTF
d_gene: TRBD2; abundance: -; v_gene: TRBV12-3/TRBV12-4; j_gene: TRBJ2-3; CDR3nt: TGTGCCAGCAGTCTGACTAGCGGGGACAGATACGCAGTATTT; CDR3aa: CASSLTSGDRYAVF
d_gene: -; abundance: -; v_gene: TRBV5-4; j_gene: TRBJ2-3; CDR3nt: TGTGTCAGCAGCTTCGGTGGGGTTACGCATTATTTT; CDR3aa: CVSSFGGVTHYF
d_gene: TRBD2; abundance: -; v_gene: TRBV28; j_gene: TRBJ2-5; CDR3nt: TGTGCCAGCAGTCCCCGTAGACTAGCGGGCCTGCGGAAAGAGGCCCAGTACTTC; CDR3aa: CASSPRRLAGLRKEAQYF
d_gene: -; abundance: -; v_gene: TRBV6-5; j_gene: TRBJ2-3; CDR3nt: TGTGCCAGCAATGTAGTGGGATCTAACACAGATACACAGTATTTT; CDR3aa: CASNVVGSNTDTQYF
d_gene: TRBD1; abundance: -; v_gene: TRBV11-2; j_gene: TRBJ2-7; CDR3nt: TGTGCCAGTAGCTTGGACAGGGTGAGGGAGCAGTATTTC; CDR3aa: CASSLDRVREQYF
d_gene: TRBD1; abundance: -; v_gene: TRBV5-1; j_gene: TRBJ1-6; CDR3nt: TGCACCAGCAGCGTGGAACTAGGGACAGGGAATTCACCCCTCCACTTT; CDR3aa: CTSSVELGTGNSPLHF
d_gene: -; abundance: -; v_gene: TRBV6-1; j_gene: TRBJ1-1; CDR3nt: TGTGCCAGCAGTTCCGGACGGGCAACTGAAGTTTTCTTT; CDR3aa: CASSSGRATEVFF
d_gene: -; abundance: many; v_gene: TRBV20-1; j_gene: TRBJ1-2; CDR3nt: TGCAGTGCTAGAGAGGGGGGCTATGGCTACACCTTC; CDR3aa: CSAREGGYGYTF
d_gene: TRBD2; abundance: -; v_gene: TRBV20-1; j_gene: TRBJ2-1; CDR3nt: TGCAGTTCTATCAGACTAGCGGGCACCCGTGCAAATGAGCAGTTCTTC; CDR3aa: CSSIRLAGTRANEQFF
d_gene: -; abundance: -; v_gene: TRBV15; j_gene: TRBJ1-1; CDR3nt: TGTGCCACCAGCAGAGTTAAAGGGTTTAACATTGAAGCTTTCTTT; CDR3aa: CATSRVKGFNIEAFF
d_gene: TRBD2; abundance: -; v_gene: TRBV4-1; j_gene: TRBJ2-1; CDR3nt: TGCGTCAGCAGCCCTACGGGACTAGCGGGGACCAGGTTCTTC; CDR3aa: CVSSPTGLAGTRFF
d_gene: -; abundance: -; v_gene: TRBV5-1; j_gene: TRBJ1-1; CDR3nt: TGTGCCAGCAGCTTGGCCGGGAAGACTGAAGTTTTCTTT; CDR3aa: CASSLAGKTEVFF
d_gene: -; abundance: -; v_gene: TRBV11-2; j_gene: TRBJ2-7; CDR3nt: TGTGCCAGCAGTTGGGACCCCGGGGGATACGAACAGTACTTC; CDR3aa: CASSWDPGGYEQYF
d_gene: -; abundance: once; v_gene: TRBV29-1; j_gene: TRBJ1-5; CDR3nt: TGCAGCGTGACGGACATAAATAGCAATCAGCCCCAACATTTT; CDR3aa: CSVTDINSNQPQHF
d_gene: -; abundance: -; v_gene: TRBV20-1; j_gene: TRBJ2-2; CDR3nt: TGCAGTGCCTTCGACCGCTTCACCGGGGAGCTGTTTTTT; CDR3aa: CSAFDRFTGELFF
d_gene: -; abundance: -; v_gene: TRBV6-6; j_gene: TRBJ2-5; CDR3nt: TGTGCCAGCAGTCTAGTGGTTGAAGAGACCCAGTACTTC; CDR3aa: CASSLVVEETQYF
d_gene: -; abundance: -; v_gene: TRBV12-3/TRBV12-4; j_gene: TRBJ1-2; CDR3nt: TGTGCCTGCAGTTTATCCCTGGGATATGGCTACACCTTC; CDR3aa: CACSLSLGYGYTF
d_gene: -; abundance: many; v_gene: TRBV10-3; j_gene: TRBJ1-1; CDR3nt: TGTGCCATCAGTGTAAGTACAGCAAACACTGAAGCTTTCTTT; CDR3aa: CAISVSTANTEAFF
d_gene: -; abundance: -; v_gene: TRBV5-6; j_gene: TRBJ1-1; CDR3nt: TGTGCCAGCAGCTCATATATCTCCGGGACGGTGAACACTGAAGCTTTCTTC; CDR3aa: CASSSYISGTVNTEAFF